This TCR beta chain appears in the sequencing data of a study of long-term antiretroviral therapy in people with HIV. Study results and caveats: Documentation of ART adherence, viral resistance or therapy changes was absent.

The libraries were made with immunoSEQ v3.0 at survey level. It was roughly 35,000-50,000 T-cell genomes per sample that sequencing targeted. The data were produced by immunoSEQ multiplex PCR, yet TCRdb's version contains in-frame clones alone and is incomplete. The table has some 26,000 clones, 76% seen once. To note about this clone: Its antigen is undetermined.

The receptor was derived from a woman in her 40s with HIV. The sequences come from unsorted PBMCs, collected 1.1 years before starting antiretroviral therapy.

This CDR3 reads CASSQDGTPRNTIYF. Written as DNA, the CDR3 is TGCGCCAGCAGCCAGGATGGGACACCCCGAAACACCATATATTTT. The chain carries TRBV4-1 and TRBJ1-3; D is possibly TRBD1 (6 bases). Germline V lookup: CDR1 MGHRA, CDR2 YSYEKL. V was shortened by 3 bases and J by 5 bases, with 14 bases between the two germline ends. The CDR3 length is 15 residues.